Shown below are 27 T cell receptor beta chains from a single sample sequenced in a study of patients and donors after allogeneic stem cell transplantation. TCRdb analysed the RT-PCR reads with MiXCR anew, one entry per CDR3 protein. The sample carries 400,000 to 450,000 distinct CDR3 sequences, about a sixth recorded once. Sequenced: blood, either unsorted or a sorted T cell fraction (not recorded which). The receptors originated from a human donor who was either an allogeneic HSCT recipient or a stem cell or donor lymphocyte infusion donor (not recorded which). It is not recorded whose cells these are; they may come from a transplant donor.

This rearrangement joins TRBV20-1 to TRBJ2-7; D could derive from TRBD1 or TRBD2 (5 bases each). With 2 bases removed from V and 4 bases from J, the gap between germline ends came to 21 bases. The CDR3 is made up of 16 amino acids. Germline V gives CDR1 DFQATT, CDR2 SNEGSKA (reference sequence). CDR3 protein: CSARHPGRPRLYEQYF. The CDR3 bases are TGCAGTGCTAGACACCCGGGACGGCCGAGGTTATACGAGCAGTACTTC.

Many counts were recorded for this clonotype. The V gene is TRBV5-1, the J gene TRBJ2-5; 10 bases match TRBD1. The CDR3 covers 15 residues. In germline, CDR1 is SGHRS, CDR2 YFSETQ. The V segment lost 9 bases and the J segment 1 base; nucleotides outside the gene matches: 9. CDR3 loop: CATSFGTGVQETQYF. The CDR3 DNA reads TGCGCCACTTCGTTTGGGACAGGGGTCCAAGAGACCCAGTACTTC.

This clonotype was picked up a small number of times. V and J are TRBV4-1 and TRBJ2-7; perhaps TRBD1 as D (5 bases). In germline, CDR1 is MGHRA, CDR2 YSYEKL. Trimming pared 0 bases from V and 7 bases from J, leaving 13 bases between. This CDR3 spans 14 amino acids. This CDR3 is CASSQETDIREQYF. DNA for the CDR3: TGCGCCAGCAGCCAAGAGACGGACATAAGGGAGCAGTACTTC.

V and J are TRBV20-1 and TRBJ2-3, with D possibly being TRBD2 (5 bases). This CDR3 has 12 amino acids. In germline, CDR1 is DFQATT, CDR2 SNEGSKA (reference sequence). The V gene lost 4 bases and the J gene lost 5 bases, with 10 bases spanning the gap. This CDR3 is CSATASGDTQYF. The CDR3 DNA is TGCAGTGCTACGGCGAGCGGAGATACGCAGTATTTT.

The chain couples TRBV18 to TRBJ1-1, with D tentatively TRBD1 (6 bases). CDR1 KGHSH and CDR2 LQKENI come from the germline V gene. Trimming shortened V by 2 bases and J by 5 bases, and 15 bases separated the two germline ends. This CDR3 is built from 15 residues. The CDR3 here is CASSPGGGKRTEAFF. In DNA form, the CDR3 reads TGTGCCAGCTCACCAGGAGGGGGGAAGAGGACTGAAGCTTTCTTT.

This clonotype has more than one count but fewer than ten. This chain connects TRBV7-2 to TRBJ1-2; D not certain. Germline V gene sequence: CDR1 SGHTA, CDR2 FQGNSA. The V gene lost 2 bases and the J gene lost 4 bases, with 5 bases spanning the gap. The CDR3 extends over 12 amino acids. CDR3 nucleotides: TGTGCCAGCAGCTTATACGGCTATGGCTACACCTTC. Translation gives CASSLYGYGYTF.

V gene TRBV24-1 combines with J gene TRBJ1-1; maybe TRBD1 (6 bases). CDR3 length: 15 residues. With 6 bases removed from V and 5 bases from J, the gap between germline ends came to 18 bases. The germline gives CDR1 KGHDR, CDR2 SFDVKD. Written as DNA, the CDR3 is TGTGCCACCAGTAAAGGGGGGCAGCGATTAACTGAAGCTTTCTTT. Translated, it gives CATSKGGQRLTEAFF.

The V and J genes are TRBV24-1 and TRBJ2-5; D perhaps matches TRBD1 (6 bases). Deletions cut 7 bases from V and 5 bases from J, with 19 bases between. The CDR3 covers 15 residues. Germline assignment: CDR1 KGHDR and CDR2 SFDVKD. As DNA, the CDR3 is TGTGCCACCAGCGTTGGGGCAGGGGAAGCGGAGACCCAGTACTTC. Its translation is CATSVGAGEAETQYF.

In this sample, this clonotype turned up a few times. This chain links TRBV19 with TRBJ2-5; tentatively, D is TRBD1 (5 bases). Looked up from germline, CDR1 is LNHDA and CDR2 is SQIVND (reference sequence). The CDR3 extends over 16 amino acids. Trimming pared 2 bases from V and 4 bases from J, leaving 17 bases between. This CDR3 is CASSIKSAGRGETQYF. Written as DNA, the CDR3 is TGTGCCAGTAGTATAAAGAGTGCTGGTAGGGGAGAGACCCAGTACTTC.

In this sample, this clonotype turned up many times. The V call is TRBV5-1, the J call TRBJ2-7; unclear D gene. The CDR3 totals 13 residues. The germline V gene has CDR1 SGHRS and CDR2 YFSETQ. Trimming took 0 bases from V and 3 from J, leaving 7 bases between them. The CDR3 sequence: CASSLGQLYEQYF. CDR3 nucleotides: TGCGCCAGCAGCTTGGGACAACTCTACGAGCAGTACTTC. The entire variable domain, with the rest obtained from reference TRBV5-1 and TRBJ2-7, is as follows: KAGVTQTPRYLIKTRGQQVTLSCSPISGHRSVSWYQQTPGQGLQFLFEYFSETQRNKGNFPGRFSGRQFSNSRSEMNVSTLELGDSALYLCASSLGQLYEQYFGPGTRLTVT.

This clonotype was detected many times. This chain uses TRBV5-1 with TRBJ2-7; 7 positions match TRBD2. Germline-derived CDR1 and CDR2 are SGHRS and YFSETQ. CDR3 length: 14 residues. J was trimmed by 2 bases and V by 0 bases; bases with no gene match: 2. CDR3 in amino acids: CASSLVAGAYEQYF. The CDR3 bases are TGCGCCAGCAGCTTGGTGGCGGGAGCCTACGAGCAGTACTTC.

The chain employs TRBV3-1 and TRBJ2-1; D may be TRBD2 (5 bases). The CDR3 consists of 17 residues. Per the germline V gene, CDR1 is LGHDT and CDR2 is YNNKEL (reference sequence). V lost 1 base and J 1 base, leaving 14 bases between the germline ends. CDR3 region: CASSQAGGSNSYNEQFF. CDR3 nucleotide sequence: TGTGCCAGCAGCCAAGCTGGTGGGAGTAATTCCTACAATGAGCAGTTCTTC.

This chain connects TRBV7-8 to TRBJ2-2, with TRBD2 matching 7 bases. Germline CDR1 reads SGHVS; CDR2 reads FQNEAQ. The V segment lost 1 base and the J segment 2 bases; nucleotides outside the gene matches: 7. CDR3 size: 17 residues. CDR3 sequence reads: CASSLGLAAVNTGELFF. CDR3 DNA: TGTGCCAGCAGCTTAGGGCTAGCGGCCGTCAACACCGGGGAGCTGTTTTTT.

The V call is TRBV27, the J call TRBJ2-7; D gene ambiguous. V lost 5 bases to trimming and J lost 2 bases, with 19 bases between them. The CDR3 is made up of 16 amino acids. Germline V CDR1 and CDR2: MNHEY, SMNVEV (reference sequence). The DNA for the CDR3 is TGTGCCAGCAGTCCTATACGACCCCGAAGCGCCTACGAGCAGTACTTC. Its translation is CASSPIRPRSAYEQYF.

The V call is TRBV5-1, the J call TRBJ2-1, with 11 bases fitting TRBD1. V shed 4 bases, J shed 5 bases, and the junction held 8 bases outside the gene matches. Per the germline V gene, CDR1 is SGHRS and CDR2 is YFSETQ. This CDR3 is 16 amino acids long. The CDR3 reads CASSPHGQGADNEQFF. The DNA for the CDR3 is TGCGCCAGCAGCCCTCATGGACAGGGGGCGGACAATGAGCAGTTCTTC.

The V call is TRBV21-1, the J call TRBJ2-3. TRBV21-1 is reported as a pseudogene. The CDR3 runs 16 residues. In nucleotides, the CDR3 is TGTGCCAGCAGCAAACGGTCCACCACAAGGGAACGGAAGCAGTATTTT. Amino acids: CASSKRSTTRERKQYF.

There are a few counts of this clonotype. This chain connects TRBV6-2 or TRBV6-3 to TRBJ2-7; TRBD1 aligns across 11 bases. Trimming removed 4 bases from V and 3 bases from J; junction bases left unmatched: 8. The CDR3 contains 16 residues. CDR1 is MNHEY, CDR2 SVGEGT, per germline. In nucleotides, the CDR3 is TGTGCCAGCAGTTTCACCCGGGACAGGGGGTTCTACGAGCAGTACTTC. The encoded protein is CASSFTRDRGFYEQYF.

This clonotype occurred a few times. This CDR3 is CATSPGLINQPQHF. CDR3 bases: TGTGCCACCAGCCCGGGACTGATAAATCAGCCCCAGCATTTT. The V gene is TRBV15, the J gene TRBJ1-5; possibly TRBD1 for D (5 bases). Trimming removed 5 bases at V and 4 bases at J, with 12 bases between. The CDR3 is 14 residues long. Germline CDR1 and CDR2: LNHNV and YYDKDF (reference sequence).

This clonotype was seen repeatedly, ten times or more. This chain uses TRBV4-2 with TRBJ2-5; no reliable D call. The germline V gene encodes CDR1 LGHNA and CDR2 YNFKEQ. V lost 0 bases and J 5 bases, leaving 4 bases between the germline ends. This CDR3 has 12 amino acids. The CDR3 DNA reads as TGTGCCAGCAGCCAAGATCAGGAGACCCAGTACTTC. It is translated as CASSQDQETQYF.

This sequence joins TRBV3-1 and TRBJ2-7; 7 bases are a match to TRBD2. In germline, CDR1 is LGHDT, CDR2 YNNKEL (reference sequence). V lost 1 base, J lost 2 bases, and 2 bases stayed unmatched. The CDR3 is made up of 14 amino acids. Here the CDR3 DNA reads TGTGCCAGCAGCCAAGTACGGGGGGCCTACGAGCAGTACTTC. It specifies CASSQVRGAYEQYF.

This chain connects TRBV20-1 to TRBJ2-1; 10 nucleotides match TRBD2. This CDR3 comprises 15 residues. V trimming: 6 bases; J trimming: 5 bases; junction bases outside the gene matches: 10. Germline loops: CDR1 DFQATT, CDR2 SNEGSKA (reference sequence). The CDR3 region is CSANPGTSVDNEQFF. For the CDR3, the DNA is TGCAGTGCCAACCCCGGGACTAGCGTCGACAATGAGCAGTTCTTC.

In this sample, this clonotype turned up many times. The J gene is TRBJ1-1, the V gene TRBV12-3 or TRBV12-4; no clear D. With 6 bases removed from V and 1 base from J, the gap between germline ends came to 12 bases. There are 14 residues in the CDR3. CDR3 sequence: CASRPGPQNTEAFF. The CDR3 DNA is TGTGCCAGCAGGCCAGGACCCCAGAACACTGAAGCTTTCTTT.

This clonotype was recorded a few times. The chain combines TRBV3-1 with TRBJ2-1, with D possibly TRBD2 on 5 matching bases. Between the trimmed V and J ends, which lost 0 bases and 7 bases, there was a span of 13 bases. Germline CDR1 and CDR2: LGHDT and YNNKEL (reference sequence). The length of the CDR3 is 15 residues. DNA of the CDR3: TGTGCCAGCAGCCAAGAGTTCAGAGGGTCGAATGAGCAGTTCTTC. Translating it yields CASSQEFRGSNEQFF.

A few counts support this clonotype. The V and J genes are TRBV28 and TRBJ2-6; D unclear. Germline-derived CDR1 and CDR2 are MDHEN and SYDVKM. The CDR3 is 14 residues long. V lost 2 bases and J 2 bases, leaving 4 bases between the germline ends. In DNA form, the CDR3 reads TGTGCCAGCAGTTTAGTTACTGGGGCCAACGTCCTGACTTTC. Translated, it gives CASSLVTGANVLTF.

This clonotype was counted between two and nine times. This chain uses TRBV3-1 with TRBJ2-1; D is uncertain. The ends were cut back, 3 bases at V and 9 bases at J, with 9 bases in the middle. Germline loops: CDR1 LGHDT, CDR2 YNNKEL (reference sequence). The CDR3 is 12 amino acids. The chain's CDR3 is CASSQWLGEQFF. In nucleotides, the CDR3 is TGTGCCAGCAGCCAGTGGCTTGGTGAGCAGTTCTTC.

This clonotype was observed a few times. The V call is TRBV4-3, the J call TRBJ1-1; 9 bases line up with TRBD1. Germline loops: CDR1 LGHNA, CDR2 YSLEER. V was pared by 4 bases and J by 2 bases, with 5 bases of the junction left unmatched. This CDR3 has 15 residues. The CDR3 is CASSPGTGTNTEAFF. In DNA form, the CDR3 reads TGCGCCAGCAGCCCTGGGACAGGGACAAACACTGAAGCTTTCTTT.

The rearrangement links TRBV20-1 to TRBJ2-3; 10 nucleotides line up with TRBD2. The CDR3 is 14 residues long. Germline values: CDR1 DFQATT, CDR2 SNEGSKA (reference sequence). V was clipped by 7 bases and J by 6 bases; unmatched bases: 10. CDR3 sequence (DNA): TGCAGTGTTTCGAGCGGGAGGGCCATGGATACGCAGTATTTT. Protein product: CSVSSGRAMDTQYF.